This T cell receptor (beta chain) derives from a study of cytotoxic CD8 clonotypes in ibrutinib-treated CLL. Study-wide background: Specimens for response were gathered following a median around eleven months of therapy, spanning 6 to 36.

The repertoire was sequenced with immunoSEQ multiplex PCR; TCRdb's copy has only in-frame clones and lacks some. The sample lists around 310,000 clones, roughly 79% seen once, with under 8.5% in the top ten. Whole-study results and caveats: For progressing versus sustained-remission patients, sampling times were not the same.

The V gene's germline CDR1 is SGDLS and CDR2 YYNGEE. The V end lost 0 bases, the J end lost 3 bases, and 10 bases lay between the germline ends. The CDR3 sequence is 14 residues long. A remark on this clone: Its antigen is as yet unknown.

The TCR comes from a human donor with chronic lymphocytic leukemia. V is TRBV9 and J is TRBJ2-7; possibly TRBD1 for D (6 bases). Sequencing used PBMCs, obtained before ibrutinib treatment. The CDR3, as DNA: TGTGCCAGCAGCGTAGCGGGACATTTCTACGAGCAGTACTTC. It codes for CASSVAGHFYEQYF.